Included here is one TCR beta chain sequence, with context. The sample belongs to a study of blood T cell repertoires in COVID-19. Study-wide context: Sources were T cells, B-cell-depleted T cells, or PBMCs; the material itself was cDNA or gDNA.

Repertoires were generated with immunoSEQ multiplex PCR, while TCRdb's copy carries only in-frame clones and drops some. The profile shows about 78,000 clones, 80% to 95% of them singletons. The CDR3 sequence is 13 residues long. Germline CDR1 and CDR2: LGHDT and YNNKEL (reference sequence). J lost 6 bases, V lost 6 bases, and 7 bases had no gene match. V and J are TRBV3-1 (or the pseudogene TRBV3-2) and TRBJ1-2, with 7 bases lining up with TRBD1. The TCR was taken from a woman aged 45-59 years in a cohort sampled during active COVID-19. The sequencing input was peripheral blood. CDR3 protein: CASRGQPGDGYTF. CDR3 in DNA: TGTGCCAGCAGGGGACAGCCGGGAGATGGCTACACCTTC.